This T cell receptor beta chain is from a study of STAT3 mutations in large granular lymphocyte leukemia. About the research overall: Among longitudinally sequenced T-LGLL patients, roughly half had canonical activating STAT3 mutations detected.

Libraries were prepared by immunoSEQ multiplex PCR; TCRdb keeps only in-frame clonotypes and omits some of them. The top ten hold roughly 25% of the sample, which has 7,000 to 9,000 clones, around 74% seen once. Of note for this clone: Its antigen is undetermined.

The CDR3 loop spans 15 amino acids. The ends were cut back, 3 bases at V and 2 bases at J, with 15 bases in the middle. Germline values: CDR1 SGHRS, CDR2 YFSETQ. Study conclusions and caveats: Sampling intervals varied between patients and samples. Suggested: STAT3 mutation was not the ancestral event for these clonal expansions. TCR clonotype switching after therapy occurred in about 30% of the 18 patients. Every T-cell large granular lymphocyte leukemia patient had at least one immunodominant TCR beta clonotype.

The chain joins TRBV5-1 to TRBJ2-7, with D possibly TRBD1 on 6 matching bases. This clonotype originated in a middle-aged woman with T-cell large granular lymphocyte leukemia. Some clones in this sample may be carry-over from other donors' samples. The sample taken for sequencing was peripheral blood mononuclear cells. The CDR3 loop is CASSWGQGSTYEQYF. The DNA of the CDR3 is TGCGCCAGCAGCTGGGGGCAGGGGTCCACCTACGAGCAGTACTTC.